This T cell receptor (beta chain) was recovered during a study of cytomegalovirus exposure and HLA in healthy donors (dated by TCRdb to 2017 to 2019). Describing the broader study: According to an earlier analysis of around 600 of the donors, about 170 million T cells yielded roughly 110 million unique TCR beta sequences and less than 300 Gb of sequence data. The study used immunosequencing to profile the T cell repertoires of 666 subjects and linked those repertoires to cytomegalovirus serostatus. The study was designed to test whether signatures of past pathogen exposure could be identified by cataloging public T cell receptors. The study combined high-throughput TCR immunosequencing, statistical association of individual TCRs with disease status, and machine learning to predict cytomegalovirus infection status. An early release that covered several hundred HLA-typed donors contained approximately 290 gigabases of sequencing data and roughly 84 million unique TCR sequences. Both class I and class II loci were covered by HLA typing, at four-digit resolution. Alongside the repertoire data, information on donor age, sex, ethnicity and CMV serostatus was compiled. The number of typed donors differed by locus: roughly 629-640 for A, B, C, DRB1 and DQB1; some 500 for DQA1; 606 for DPA1; and about 450 for DPB1. In a later genetic analysis, genome-wide SNP genotypes for about 65% of the roughly 700 donors were used, and that subset was treated as a discovery cohort. Of the 300 to 450 genotyped donors, 75% to 85% were placed in the genetic ancestry cluster associated with self-reported Caucasian donors. Among 350 to 400 genotyped donors of the cohort, an average of approximately 230,000 unique TCR beta nucleotide sequences were sequenced per donor, about a sixth of them non-productive. All discovery cohort repertoires had been generated on a single sequencing platform. To decide whether each TCR beta V gene segment behaved as functional or pseudogenic, an earlier analysis of 587 of the donors relied on high-throughput TCR beta sequencing. Roughly 5 DR-DQ haplotypes were treated as single units for association and clustering because of strong linkage in the cohort. Rather than drawing on any new phenotypic data, the later analysis identified candidate immune exposures from TCR beta sequences and the way those sequences occurred across donors. In addition to the first cohort of 666 subjects, a separate validation cohort of approximately 130 different subjects was used. A later analysis re-analyzed previously published TCR beta repertoires from about 730 donors and added high-resolution HLA genotyping to study TCR occurrence patterns. The investigation overall reported the following: A group of highly shared sequence variants was considered likely to be a technical artifact of the sequencing pipeline. In a later analysis, HLA-associated TCR beta chains were found to be more clonally expanded and to have lower generation probabilities than equally common non-associated chains. A later analysis reported that several top co-occurrence clusters appeared linked to parvovirus B19, influenza, CMV and Epstein-Barr virus. In vitro tests confirmed that a few of the cytomegalovirus-associated TCR beta chains recognize cytomegalovirus antigens. Because HLA typing was unavailable for some donors at each locus, only the typed subset was used in association tests. The authors suggested that the approach could potentially be extended to other disease states and immunological phenotypes. In the study, approximately 150 TCR beta chains were listed as associated with cytomegalovirus. In an earlier analysis of some 540 of the donors, most TCR beta V segments appeared in productive rearrangements about 87% or about 30% of the time, broadly matching IMGT annotations. A further reported finding was that TCR beta sequences accurately predicted the HLA-A and HLA-B alleles for most subjects in the first cohort. In both the original and validation cohorts, the classifier was reported to diagnose cytomegalovirus status with high specificity and sensitivity. This cohort had only TCR beta chains sequenced, and the lack of alpha or paired-chain data limited which features could be detected. A later analysis found that most CMV-associated TCR beta chains appeared HLA-restricted, with HLA associations seemingly driven largely by CMV exposure. The 87-base-pair reads could not distinguish some IMGT-functional V segments, including TRBV6-2 and TRBV6-3, so those segments were excluded. Correlated functional status among segregating V segments might be attributable to linkage disequilibrium, but an unknown experimental factor could not be ruled out. Because counts were too low, roughly 18 rarely observed V segments, including chromosome 9 orphons, were left out of the earlier analysis of several hundred of the donors. A later genetic analysis associated a missense DCLRE1C variant with V-gene and J-gene trimming of TCR beta chains, and an independent cohort replicated the association. The only immune exposure information available for the cohort was CMV serostatus. When HLA alleles, especially DR and DQ, strongly co-occurred, attributing TCR associations to individual alleles was difficult. In a later genetic analysis, fewer N-insertions in productive TCRs were reported among donors in an Asian-associated ancestry cluster than the roughly 640-donor mean. Across donors, most TCR sequences were observed very rarely, whereas some public TCRs were present in many individuals. Sequencing depth was assumed to be roughly uniform across donors in the presence/absence analyses, though that assumption may not hold. A later analysis associated 17,000 or so TCR beta sequences with specific HLA alleles at a false discovery rate of 0.05. A later analysis found that TCR association rates varied across HLA loci, with DRB1 alleles showing the most associated TCRs and HLA-C alleles the fewest.

V loses 3 bases, J loses 5 bases, and the germline ends lie 14 bases apart. The CDR3 measures 14 amino acids from cysteine to phenylalanine. Only CDR3 DNA is held: 42 bases, read in frame from base 1. Based on the germline V gene, the CDR1 and CDR2 sequences are SGHVS and FQNEAQ. The cohort was made up of several hundred healthy bone marrow donors. At the time of sampling, every cohort member was nominally healthy, though immune exposures that went unrecorded were likely present. The donor tested CMV seropositive, placing the donor among the 289 seropositive members of the cohort. A peripheral blood sample was provided by each donor, and peripheral blood mononuclear cells were used for TCR beta sequencing. Genomic DNA extraction from the blood cell samples was performed with the Qiagen DNeasy Blood Extraction Kit. Receptor amplification or capture employed the immunoSEQ multiplex PCR assay. A mixture of 60 forward primers for TCR Vbeta segments and 13 reverse primers for TCR Jbeta segments was used in the multiplex PCR. The CDR3 region of rearranged TCR beta genes was amplified from genomic DNA with a multiplex PCR assay. Amplified TCR beta libraries were sequenced as 87-base-pair reads on the Illumina HiSeq System. The source study handled its data this way. Across the 600 to 700 repertoires, a later analysis counted roughly 84 million unique TCR beta chains, around 11 million of which were shared by at least two donors. Raw reads were error-corrected and collapsed into unique sequences with a nearest-neighbor algorithm that merged closely related sequences to remove PCR and sequencing errors. V, D and J gene segments were assigned by aligning CDR3 sequences to IMGT reference sequences. For a sequence to be retained, a match of at least six nucleotides was required to both a V gene segment and a J gene segment. A rearrangement counted as productive if the CDR3 had no stop codons and remained in frame with V and J, and every other rearrangement counted as non-productive. Following IMGT convention, CDR3 was defined as the stretch from the second conserved V-encoded cysteine up to the conserved J-encoded phenylalanine. The earlier analysis of around 640 of the donors excluded sequences that lacked an unambiguous match to a single V gene segment. An earlier analysis of 450 to 650 of the donors called V segments functional above 56.7% productive rearrangements and segregating when the between-donor standard deviation exceeded 5%. A statistical classification framework was built to diagnose cytomegalovirus status from the catalog of TCR beta chain sequences. In a later analysis, TCR nucleotide sequences were compared against IMGT/GENE-DB human TR gene sequences so that V and J genes could be assigned. Using the TCRdist pipeline, a later analysis assigned CDR3 sequences along with most-parsimonious VDJ recombination scenarios. In a later analysis, every TCR beta chain was defined by the combination of its CDR3 amino acid sequence and its V-gene family, and reads without a unique V-gene family were dropped. In a later analysis, nearly 600 highly shared, low-generation-probability nucleotide sequences were removed to address suspected cross-contamination and a sequencing artifact. For each public chain, a later analysis derived a clonal expansion index from normalized ranks of inferred template counts within each repertoire. A later analysis computed generation probabilities with a VDJ recombination model fitted to out-of-frame rearrangements, and checked the results against IGoR. A later analysis scored TCR-TCR, TCR-HLA and TCR-CMV co-occurrence with hypergeometric tests, applying a repertoire-size bias correction to TCR pairs. To estimate false discovery rates, a later analysis permuted the HLA or CMV assignments 20 times. In a later analysis, co-occurring TCRs were grouped using DBSCAN, with TCRdist sequence similarity added in when clustering inside HLA-allele-positive subsets. Repertoires with fewer than 30,000 or more than 120,000 public chains, plus five repertoires with anomalous nucleotide sharing, were excluded from co-occurrence clustering. In TCRdb, the immuneACCESS table is reduced to in-frame sequences with V and J assigned. These tables do not hold every clone; where another copy was compared, an unresolved V gene accounts for under half, and the others remain unexplained. V, J and clone size are taken as reported in that table, and D and trimming were inferred from the DNA itself. The sample table holds tens of thousands of clones, of which 78% were seen once. 2% to 3% of the sample is held by the ten biggest clonotypes.

As for this clone: No cognate antigen has been identified for it. Base qualities were left out, and no much larger clone turns up one base away.

Sequenced: PBMCs. The sequence derives from a male donor in good health and CMV-seropositive. The rearranged segments are TRBV7-8 and TRBJ2-7; TRBD2 might be the D gene, on 5 matching bases. The CDR3 loop reads CASSFRLAPHEQYF. The sequenced DNA: TGTGCCAGCAGCTTCCGGCTAGCCCCTCACGAGCAGTACTTC.